Shown below are 29 T cell receptor beta chains from a single sample sequenced in a study of T cells in Graves' hyperthyroidism and ophthalmopathy. TCR beta CDR3 regions were amplified from RNA transcripts. During a first-round RT-PCR of the TCR CDR3, the HTBI primer set was used. TCRdb itself ran the multiplex PCR reads through MiXCR, one entry per CDR3 protein. The data contain nearly 600,000 distinct CDR3 sequences, 11% to 15% of them singletons. Sequenced input: blood. Receptor source: a woman younger than 45 with Graves' hyperthyroidism that later progressed to Graves' ophthalmopathy.

There are a few counts of this clonotype. The chain is built from TRBV19 and TRBJ1-2; D is unresolved. CDR3 length equals 15 residues. Trimming left V 1 base short and J 2 bases short, with 11 bases between. CDR1 is LNHDA, CDR2 SQIVND, per germline (reference sequence). CDR3 residues: CASSIGSGRNYGYTF. For the CDR3, the DNA is TGTGCCAGTAGTATAGGATCAGGCCGGAACTATGGCTACACCTTC.

This clonotype has at least ten counts. The V and J genes are TRBV28 and TRBJ1-1; D gene ambiguous. Germline CDR1 MDHEN, CDR2 SYDVKM. The V end was cut by 3 bases, the J end by 4 bases, with 12 bases between. The CDR3 has 14 amino acids. The CDR3 reads CASSLTLAGTEAFF. The CDR3 nucleotides are TGTGCCAGCAGTTTGACCCTAGCAGGCACTGAAGCTTTCTTT.

The rearrangement joins TRBV6-6 to TRBJ2-2; 12 bases line up with TRBD2. Trimming at V came to 0 bases and at J to 4 bases, leaving 6 bases not matched to a gene. CDR1 and CDR2 (germline): MNHNY, SVGAGI (reference sequence). The CDR3 contains 18 residues. This CDR3 is CASSYSGLAGSSTGELFF. The CDR3 region has the DNA TGTGCCAGCAGTTACTCCGGACTAGCGGGAAGCAGCACCGGGGAGCTGTTTTTT.

This clonotype has ten or more counts. The V call is TRBV6-2 or TRBV6-3, the J call TRBJ2-5; the D gene is possibly TRBD2 (5 bases). Germline V gives CDR1 MNHEY, CDR2 SVGEGT. Trimming took 1 base from V and 1 from J, leaving 13 bases between them. This CDR3 has 16 residues. The CDR3 loop is CASSYWSGEGQETQYF. For the CDR3, the DNA is TGTGCCAGCAGTTACTGGTCGGGCGAGGGCCAAGAGACCCAGTACTTC.

In the case of this clonotype: A much larger clone lies one base from this, so it may be a read error. This chain uses TRBV3-1 with TRBJ2-1; no clear D. The germline V gene encodes CDR1 LGHDT and CDR2 YNNKEL (reference sequence). This CDR3 region has 15 residues. CDR3 bases: TGTGCCAGCATCCAAGATACTATTACCTACAATGAGCAGTTCTTC. Protein: CASIQDTITYNEQFF.

CDR3 nucleotide sequence: TGTGCCAGCAGGGGGCCGGGAGATACGCAGTATTTT. Translated, it gives CASRGPGDTQYF. The chain couples TRBV6-2 or TRBV6-3 to TRBJ2-3; maybe TRBD1 (5 bases). Trimming left V 6 bases short and J 5 bases short, with 9 bases between. In germline, CDR1 is MNHEY, CDR2 SVGEGT. The CDR3 loop spans 12 amino acids.

This clonotype has just one count. V is TRBV10-3 and J is TRBJ1-3, with D possibly TRBD1 on 6 matching bases. Germline V gene data show CDR1 as ENHRY and CDR2 as SYGVKD. V gave up 11 bases and J gave up 1 base, with 21 bases separating them. The CDR3 is 16 residues long. The CDR3 here is CAVPGDGGGSGNTIYF. CDR3 nucleotide sequence: TGTGCCGTCCCAGGGGACGGCGGAGGGTCTGGAAACACCATATATTTT.

This clonotype has ten or more counts. The V gene is TRBV28, the J gene TRBJ2-7, with D perhaps assigned TRBD1 or TRBD2 (5 bases each). V lost 6 bases to trimming and J lost 2 bases, with 17 bases between them. CDR1 and CDR2 from the germline V gene are MDHEN and SYDVKM. The CDR3 is made up of 15 amino acids. For the CDR3, the DNA is TGTGCCAGCAGCCGGAAGATCGGGGCGGCCTACGAGCAGTACTTC. Its protein product is CASSRKIGAAYEQYF.

This clonotype was counted at least ten times. The rearrangement uses TRBV12-3 or TRBV12-4 and TRBJ1-1, with a tentative D call TRBD1 (5 bases). V gave up 4 bases and J gave up 1 base, with 13 bases separating them. There are 15 residues in the CDR3. As DNA, the CDR3 is TGTGCCAGCAGTTACGTAGGGCAGGGGAACACTGAAGCTTTCTTT. Translated, it gives CASSYVGQGNTEAFF.

This clonotype was detected many times. The chain has TRBV6-1 and TRBJ2-7, with D perhaps matching TRBD1 or TRBD2 (5 bases each). The germline V gene encodes CDR1 MNHNS and CDR2 SASEGT. This CDR3 comprises 14 residues. V lost 8 bases to trimming and J lost 7 bases, with 21 bases between them. CDR3 coding DNA: TGTGCCAGCGCGAAAATGTTCGGGGCGGATGAGCAGTACTTC. It codes for CASAKMFGADEQYF.

Concerning this clonotype: Germline is not matched at one junction end, which may reflect a read error. The chain combines TRBV5-1 with TRBJ2-7, with D possibly called TRBD1 or TRBD2 (5 bases each). CDR1 SGHRS and CDR2 YFSETQ come from the germline V gene. The length of the CDR3 is 15 residues. The CDR3 region has the DNA TGCGCCAGCAGCTTGGCGATGGGGGAAGTGCACGAGCGGTACTTC. It translates to CASSLAMGEVHERYF.

This clonotype was seen repeatedly, ten times or more. The gene calls are TRBV24-1 and TRBJ2-2; possibly TRBD2 for D (6 bases). CDR3 size: 17 residues. Per the germline V gene, CDR1 is KGHDR and CDR2 is SFDVKD. V lost 3 bases and J 1 base, leaving 14 bases between the germline ends. CDR3 nucleotide sequence: TGTGCCACCAGTGATAGATCTAGCGTATTGAACACCGGGGAGCTGTTTTTT. As protein: CATSDRSSVLNTGELFF.

CDR3 sequence (DNA): TGTGCCAGCAGCCCAGAGACTAATGAGCAGTTCTTC. Translating it yields CASSPETNEQFF. This rearrangement joins TRBV12-3 or TRBV12-4 to TRBJ2-1; D not certain. Trimming took off 6 bases at V and 7 bases at J, with 10 bases between the two ends. The CDR3 is made up of 12 amino acids.

This clonotype was found many times. This chain connects TRBV12-5 to TRBJ2-5, with D possibly being TRBD2 (5 bases). V was clipped by 6 bases and J by 9 bases, with 11 bases between them. The CDR3 is made up of 11 amino acids. Germline CDR1 and CDR2: LGHNT and FRNRAP. The CDR3 loop reads CASGRGAAQYF. In DNA form, the CDR3 reads TGTGCTAGTGGCCGCGGAGCGGCCCAGTACTTC. Variable domain in full (rest from reference TRBV12-5 and TRBJ2-5): DARVTQTPRHKVTEMGQEVTMRCQPILGHNTVFWYRQTMMQGLELLAYFRNRAPLDDSGMPKDRFSAEMPDATLATLKIQPSEPRDSAVYFCASGRGAAQYFGPGTRLLVL.

This clonotype came up a few times. J is TRBJ2-1 and V is TRBV20-1; tentatively, D is TRBD2 (6 bases). Deletions cut 6 bases from V and 9 bases from J, with 12 bases between. The CDR3 has 11 amino acids. The V gene's germline CDR1 is DFQATT and CDR2 SNEGSKA (reference sequence). The CDR3 nucleotides read TGCAGTGCGCCGGTCGGGGGTGAGCAGTTCTTC. As protein: CSAPVGGEQFF.

Notes on this clonotype: This may be a read error, as it is one base from a much larger clone. The chain is built from TRBV30 and TRBJ1-1; D might be TRBD1 (5 bases). V was clipped by 4 bases and J by 4 bases, with 10 bases between them. This CDR3 is 12 amino acids long. CDR1 and CDR2 (germline): GTSNPN, SVGIG (reference sequence). CDR3 nucleotide sequence: TGTGCCTGGATCCCGGGGGGCACTGAAGCTTTCTTT. Its translation: CAWIPGGTEAFF.

At least ten counts were recorded for this clonotype. The J gene is TRBJ1-5, the V gene TRBV12-3 or TRBV12-4; D uncertain. V gave up 3 bases and J gave up 0 bases, with 12 bases separating them. There are 16 residues in the CDR3. The CDR3 coding sequence is TGTGCCAGCAGTTTGGGCCGCCGGGTTAGCAATCAGCCCCAGCATTTT. Translating it yields CASSLGRRVSNQPQHF.

This clonotype occurred many times. The chain employs TRBV20-1 and TRBJ2-7, with 9 bases aligning to TRBD2. CDR1 is DFQATT, CDR2 SNEGSKA, per germline (reference sequence). V was pared by 1 base and J by 7 bases, with 8 bases of the junction left unmatched. The CDR3 totals 14 residues. The DNA for the CDR3 is TGCAGTGCTAGAGCGGCGGGAGGGCCTGGAGAGCAGTACTTC. This gives the protein CSARAAGGPGEQYF.

This clonotype was recorded at least ten times. This chain joins TRBV3-1 and TRBJ2-1; weak D call: TRBD1 (5 bases). Trimming stripped 3 bases from V and 12 bases from J, with 12 bases between. The CDR3 is 12 residues long. Germline V gene data show CDR1 as LGHDT and CDR2 as YNNKEL (reference sequence). The CDR3 coding sequence is TGTGCCAGCAGCCACGCAATTAGGGGGCAGTTCTTC. Residues: CASSHAIRGQFF.

This clonotype occurred many times. This chain joins TRBV7-8 and TRBJ2-7; D remains unclear. Germline lookup yields CDR1 SGHVS and CDR2 FQNEAQ. This CDR3 comprises 15 residues. Trimming stripped 2 bases from V and 9 bases from J, with 20 bases between. CDR3 loop: CASSLPRISGFRQYF. The CDR3 nucleotides read TGTGCCAGCAGCTTACCGCGGATCAGTGGATTTCGGCAGTACTTC.

This clonotype appeared many times. The chain recombines TRBV6-4 with TRBJ1-2, with unresolved D. This CDR3 is built from 14 residues. V was pared by 3 bases and J by 1 base, with 9 bases between. CDR1 is MRHNA, CDR2 SNTAGT, per germline. CDR3 amino acids: CASSEPDFNYGYTF. CDR3 nucleotide sequence: TGTGCCAGCAGTGAACCGGACTTTAACTATGGCTACACCTTC.

This clonotype was counted at least ten times. The chain couples TRBV7-8 to TRBJ2-1; D remains unclear. V was trimmed by 2 bases and J by 0 bases, leaving 23 bases between them. The CDR3 extends over 20 amino acids. Germline V gives CDR1 SGHVS, CDR2 FQNEAQ. The CDR3 loop is CASSLPKTKTTKSSYNEQFF. The CDR3 DNA reads as TGTGCCAGCAGCTTACCGAAGACGAAAACCACCAAAAGCTCCTACAATGAGCAGTTCTTC.

This clonotype was detected ten times or more. A much larger clone differs by one base, so this may be a read error. The V call is TRBV12-3 or TRBV12-4, the J call TRBJ1-2, with D perhaps matching TRBD1 (5 bases). V was pared by 6 bases and J by 2 bases, with 7 bases between. CDR3 size: 12 residues. CDR3 nucleotide sequence: TGTGCCAGCAGGGACATCAACTATGGCTACACCTTC. Residues: CASRDINYGYTF.

This clonotype was counted many times. V usage is TRBV12-3 or TRBV12-4 and J usage is TRBJ1-4; perhaps TRBD1 as D (6 bases). CDR3 length: 14 amino acids. Trimming removed 6 bases from V and 8 bases from J, with 16 bases in between. This CDR3 reads CASSQGEGGEKLFF. In DNA form, the CDR3 reads TGTGCCAGCAGCCAAGGGGAGGGGGGGGAAAAACTGTTTTTT.

This clonotype appeared many times. The J gene is TRBJ2-7, the V gene TRBV27, with 13 bases lining up with TRBD2. The CDR3 covers 16 residues. The trim removed 5 bases at V and 4 bases at J, leaving 8 bases unmatched. The germline V gene has CDR1 MNHEY and CDR2 SMNVEV (reference sequence). CDR3 protein: CASSTGTSGTPYEQYF. CDR3 coding DNA: TGTGCCAGCAGTACAGGGACTAGCGGGACTCCATACGAGCAGTACTTC.

This clonotype was recorded at least ten times. V gene TRBV27 combines with J gene TRBJ2-1, with a tentative D call TRBD2 (6 bases). Trimming cost V 8 bases and J 8 bases, with 13 bases left between them. The CDR3 has 12 residues. Germline-derived CDR1 and CDR2 are MNHEY and SMNVEV (reference sequence). CDR3: CASGERVYEQFF. Written as DNA, the CDR3 is TGTGCCAGCGGCGAGCGGGTATATGAGCAGTTCTTC.

This clonotype was counted many times. The rearrangement links TRBV20-1 to TRBJ1-5; D is possibly TRBD1 (6 bases). The CDR3 contains 16 residues. Germline V gene lookup returns CDR1 DFQATT and CDR2 SNEGSKA (reference sequence). The germline V and J ends were trimmed by 5 bases and 3 bases, with 20 bases remaining between them. The CDR3 DNA is TGCAGTGCTCCGGGCCACCGGGACACTGCCAATCAGCCCCAGCATTTT. It is translated as CSAPGHRDTANQPQHF.

This clonotype was seen only a few times. The V gene is TRBV30, the J gene TRBJ2-5; a possible D gene is TRBD1 (6 bases). The CDR3 runs to 13 residues. Trimming took 3 bases from V and 7 from J, leaving 15 bases between them. CDR1 is GTSNPN, CDR2 SVGIG, per germline (reference sequence). CDR3 residues: CAWSTGPTGTQYF. The DNA for the CDR3 is TGTGCCTGGAGCACAGGGCCCACGGGGACCCAGTACTTC.

This clonotype was recorded many times. The chain employs TRBV29-1 and TRBJ1-1; 11 bases align to TRBD1. Germline assignment: CDR1 SQVTM and CDR2 ANQGSEA. This CDR3 has 16 residues. J gave up 4 bases and V 6 bases, and 13 bases lay outside the gene matches. The CDR3: CSVHSGTGGFGTEAFF. CDR3 nucleotides: TGCAGCGTGCATTCCGGGACAGGGGGGTTTGGCACTGAAGCTTTCTTT.